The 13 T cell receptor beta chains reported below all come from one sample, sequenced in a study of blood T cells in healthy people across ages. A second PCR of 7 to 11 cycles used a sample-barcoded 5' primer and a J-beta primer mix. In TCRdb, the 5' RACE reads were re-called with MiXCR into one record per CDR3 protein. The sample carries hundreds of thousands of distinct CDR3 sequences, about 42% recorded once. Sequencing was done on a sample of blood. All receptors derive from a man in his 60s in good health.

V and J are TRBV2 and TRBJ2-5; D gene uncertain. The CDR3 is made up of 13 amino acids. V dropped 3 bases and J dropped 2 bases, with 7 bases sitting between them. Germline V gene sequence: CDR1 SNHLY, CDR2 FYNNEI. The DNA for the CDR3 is TGTGCCAGCAGTGAGAATGCACAAGAGACCCAGTACTTC. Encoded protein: CASSENAQETQYF.

The CDR3 sequence is CSVVSGTGEFNEQYF. The CDR3 DNA sequence: TGCAGCGTTGTATCTGGGACAGGGGAATTCAACGAGCAGTACTTC. The chain combines TRBV29-1 with TRBJ2-7; 10 bases map to TRBD1. Germline assignment: CDR1 SQVTM and CDR2 ANQGSEA. Trimming took 4 bases from V and 5 from J; bases not matched to a gene: 11. The CDR3 is 15 amino acids.

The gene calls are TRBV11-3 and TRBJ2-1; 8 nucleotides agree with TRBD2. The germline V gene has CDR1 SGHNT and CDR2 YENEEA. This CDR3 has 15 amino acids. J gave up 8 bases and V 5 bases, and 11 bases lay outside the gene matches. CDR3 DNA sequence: TGTGCCAGCAGCCCCCTCGGGGGGGCCTCGGATGAGCAGTTCTTC. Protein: CASSPLGGASDEQFF. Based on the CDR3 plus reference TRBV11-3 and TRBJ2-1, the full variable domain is EAGVVQSPRYKIIEKKQPVAFWCNPISGHNTLYWYLQNLGQGPELLIRYENEEAVDDSQLPKDRFSAERLKGVDSTLKIQPAELGDSAVYLCASSPLGGASDEQFFGPGTRLTVL.

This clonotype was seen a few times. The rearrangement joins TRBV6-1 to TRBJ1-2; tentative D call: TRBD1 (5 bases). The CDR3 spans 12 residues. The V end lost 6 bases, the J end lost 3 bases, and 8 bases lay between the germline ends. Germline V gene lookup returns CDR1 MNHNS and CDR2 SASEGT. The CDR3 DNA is TGTGCCAGCAGACAGGTCGACTATGGCTACACCTTC. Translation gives CASRQVDYGYTF.

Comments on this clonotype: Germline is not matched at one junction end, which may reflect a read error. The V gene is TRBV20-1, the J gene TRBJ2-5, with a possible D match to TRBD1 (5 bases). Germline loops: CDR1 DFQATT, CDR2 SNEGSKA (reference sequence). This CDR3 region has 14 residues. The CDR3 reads CSARDWSKGETQYF. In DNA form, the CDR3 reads TGCAGCGCTAGAGATTGGAGTAAGGGGGAGACCCAGTACTTC.

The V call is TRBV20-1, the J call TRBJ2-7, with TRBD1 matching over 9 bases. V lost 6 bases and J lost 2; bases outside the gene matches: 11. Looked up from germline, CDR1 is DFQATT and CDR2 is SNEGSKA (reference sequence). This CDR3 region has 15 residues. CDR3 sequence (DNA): TGCAGTGCAACGCCGGGACAGGGTTTAGCCTACGAGCAGTACTTC. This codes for CSATPGQGLAYEQYF.

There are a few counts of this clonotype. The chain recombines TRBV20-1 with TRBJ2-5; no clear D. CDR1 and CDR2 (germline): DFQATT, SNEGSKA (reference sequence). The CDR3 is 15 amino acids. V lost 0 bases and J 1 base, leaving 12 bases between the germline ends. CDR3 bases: TGCAGTGCTAGAGATGGGTCGGAGCTCCAAGAGACCCAGTACTTC. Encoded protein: CSARDGSELQETQYF.

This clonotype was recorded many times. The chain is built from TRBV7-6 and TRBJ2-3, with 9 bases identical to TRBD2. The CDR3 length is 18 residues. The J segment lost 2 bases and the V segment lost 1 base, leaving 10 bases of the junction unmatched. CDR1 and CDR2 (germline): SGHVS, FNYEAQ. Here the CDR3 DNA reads TGTGCCAGCAGCTTAGTAATCGGTCTAGCGGGGAACACAGATACGCAGTATTTT. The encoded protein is CASSLVIGLAGNTDTQYF.

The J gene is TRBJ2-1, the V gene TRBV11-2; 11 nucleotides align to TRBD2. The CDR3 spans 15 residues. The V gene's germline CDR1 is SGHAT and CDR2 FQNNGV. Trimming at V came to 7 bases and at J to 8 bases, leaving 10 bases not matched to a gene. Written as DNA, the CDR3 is TGTGCCAGCACCCAAGGGACTAGCGGCTTGTATGAGCAGTTCTTC. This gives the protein CASTQGTSGLYEQFF.

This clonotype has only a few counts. The CDR3 nucleotides read TGTGCCAGCAGTGAAGAAGCGCGGGGCGGCGGGGACGAGCAGTACTTC. It is translated as CASSEEARGGGDEQYF. The chain recombines TRBV2 with TRBJ2-7; TRBD2 might be the D (6 bases). This CDR3 contains 16 residues. Trimming shortened V by 1 base and J by 5 bases, and 18 bases separated the two germline ends. CDR1 SNHLY and CDR2 FYNNEI come from the germline V gene.

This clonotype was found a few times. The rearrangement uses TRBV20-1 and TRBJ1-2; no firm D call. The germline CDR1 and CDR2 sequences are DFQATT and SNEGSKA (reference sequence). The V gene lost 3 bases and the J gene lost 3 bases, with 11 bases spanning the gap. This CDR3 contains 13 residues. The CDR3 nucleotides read TGCAGTGCTAGTCCGGGGATTGACTATGGCTACACCTTC. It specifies CSASPGIDYGYTF.

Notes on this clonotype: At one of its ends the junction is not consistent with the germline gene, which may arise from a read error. Here the CDR3 reads CASSDSLGAYEQYF. The CDR3 DNA reads TGTGCCAGCAGTGACTCGCTGGGGGCCTACGAGCAGTACTTC. The V call is TRBV6-2 or TRBV6-3, the J call TRBJ2-7; D possibly matches TRBD1 or TRBD2 (5 bases each). Germline-derived CDR1 and CDR2 are MNHEY and SVGEGT. The CDR3 is made up of 14 amino acids.

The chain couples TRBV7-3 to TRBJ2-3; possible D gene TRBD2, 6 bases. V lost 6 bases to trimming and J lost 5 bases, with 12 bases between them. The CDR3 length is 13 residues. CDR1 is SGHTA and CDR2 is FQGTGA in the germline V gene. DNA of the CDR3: TGTGCCAGCAGTGGAGGGCTTGGAGATACGCAGTATTTT. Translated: CASSGGLGDTQYF. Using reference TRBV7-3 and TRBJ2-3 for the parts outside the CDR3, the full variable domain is GAGVSQTPSNKVTEKGKYVELRCDPISGHTALYWYRQSLGQGPEFLIYFQGTGAADDSGLPNDRFFAVRPEGSVSTLKIQRTERGDSAVYLCASSGGLGDTQYFGPGTRLTVL.